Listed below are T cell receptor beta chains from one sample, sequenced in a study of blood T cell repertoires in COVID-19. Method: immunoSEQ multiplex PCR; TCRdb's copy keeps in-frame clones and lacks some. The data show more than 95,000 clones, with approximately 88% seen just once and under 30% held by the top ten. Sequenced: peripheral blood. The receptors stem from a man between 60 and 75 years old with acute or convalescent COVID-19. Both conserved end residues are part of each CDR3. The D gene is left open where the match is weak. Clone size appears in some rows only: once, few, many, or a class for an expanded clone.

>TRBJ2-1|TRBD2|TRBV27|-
CASSFRTSGRQFF
TGTGCCAGCAGTTTCAGGACTAGCGGGAGACAGTTCTTC
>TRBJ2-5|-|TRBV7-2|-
CASSLAGAQETQYF
TGTGCCAGCAGCTTAGCGGGAGCCCAGGAGACCCAGTACTTC
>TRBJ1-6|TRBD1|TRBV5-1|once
CASSARDRDNSPLHF
TGCGCCAGCAGCGCCCGGGACAGGGATAATTCACCCCTCCACTTT
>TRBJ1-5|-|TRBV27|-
CASSLSAQGYQPQHF
TGTGCCAGCAGTTTATCCGCACAGGGATATCAGCCCCAGCATTTT
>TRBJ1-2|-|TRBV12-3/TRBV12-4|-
CASSLAAQRGYTF
TGTGCCAGCAGTTTAGCGGCCCAGAGGGGCTACACCTTC
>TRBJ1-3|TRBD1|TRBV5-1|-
CASSGTGGNTIYF
TGCGCCAGCAGCGGGACAGGAGGAAACACCATATATTTT
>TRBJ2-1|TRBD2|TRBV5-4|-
CASRGGLAGENEQFF
TGTGCCAGCAGGGGAGGGCTAGCGGGGGAAAATGAGCAGTTCTTC
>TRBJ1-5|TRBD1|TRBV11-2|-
CASSREIGQGYSNQPQHF
TGTGCCAGCAGCCGGGAGATAGGACAGGGCTATAGCAATCAGCCCCAGCATTTT
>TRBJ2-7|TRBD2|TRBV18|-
CASSPPGGRRAYEQYF
TGTGCCAGCTCACCTCCGGGGGGGAGAAGGGCCTACGAGCAGTACTTC
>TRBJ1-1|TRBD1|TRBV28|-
CASSLGATGLEAFF
TGTGCCAGCAGCCTAGGGGCGACAGGGCTTGAAGCTTTCTTT
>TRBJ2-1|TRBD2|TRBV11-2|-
CASSLRLAGDPDSNEQFF
TGTGCCAGCAGCTTACGACTAGCGGGAGACCCAGATTCCAATGAGCAGTTCTTC
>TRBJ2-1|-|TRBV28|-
CASSFVTAHNEQFF
TGTGCCAGCAGTTTCGTGACAGCGCACAATGAGCAGTTCTTC
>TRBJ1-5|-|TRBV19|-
CASSIEDFSNQPQHF
TGTGCCAGTAGTATAGAGGACTTTAGCAATCAGCCCCAGCATTTT
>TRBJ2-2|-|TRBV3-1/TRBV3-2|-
CASMGPRELFF
TGTGCCAGCATGGGCCCCCGGGAGCTGTTTTTT
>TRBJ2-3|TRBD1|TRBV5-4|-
CASSSPSQGAGTDTQYF
TGTGCCAGCAGCTCGCCTTCGCAGGGGGCCGGGACAGATACGCAGTATTTT
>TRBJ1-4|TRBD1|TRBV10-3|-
CAISPGTGEKLFF
TGTGCCATCAGTCCCGGGACAGGTGAAAAACTGTTTTTT
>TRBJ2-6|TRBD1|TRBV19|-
CASQLDRGSGANVLTF
TGTGCCAGCCAACTAGACAGGGGAAGTGGGGCCAACGTCCTGACTTTC
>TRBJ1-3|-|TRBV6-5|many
CASEIEAIANTIYF
TGTGCCAGCGAGATAGAAGCCATAGCAAACACCATATATTTT
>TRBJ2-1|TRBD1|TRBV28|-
CASSSPGGAERYNEQFF
TGTGCCAGCAGCAGTCCAGGGGGCGCGGAACGGTACAATGAGCAGTTCTTC
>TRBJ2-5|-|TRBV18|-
CASSPSQGQETQYF
TGTGCCAGCTCACCTTCGCAGGGCCAAGAGACCCAGTACTTC
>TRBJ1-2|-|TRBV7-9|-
CASSTPTEPNYGYTF
TGTGCCAGCAGCACACCGACAGAACCTAACTATGGCTACACCTTC
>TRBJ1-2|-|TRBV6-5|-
CATLGGALWGYTF
TGTGCCACTCTGGGAGGGGCGCTCTGGGGCTACACCTTC
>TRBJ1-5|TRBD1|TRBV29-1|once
CSVDRETGGQHF
TGCAGCGTTGACCGGGAGACAGGGGGGCAGCATTTT
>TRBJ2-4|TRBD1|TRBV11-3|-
CASSATGTGEYIQYF
TGTGCCAGCAGCGCAACCGGGACAGGGGAGTACATTCAGTACTTC
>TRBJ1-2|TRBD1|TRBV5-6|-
CASSFPRDRAYGYTF
TGTGCCAGCAGCTTCCCCAGGGACAGGGCTTATGGCTACACCTTC
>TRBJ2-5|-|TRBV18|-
CASSPPPGSETQYF
TGTGCCAGCTCACCACCCCCAGGGTCCGAGACCCAGTACTTC
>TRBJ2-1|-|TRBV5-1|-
CASRDWTSRWQFF
TGCGCCAGCAGAGATTGGACTTCTCGCTGGCAGTTCTTC
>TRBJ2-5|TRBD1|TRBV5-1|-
CASSFGQGETQYF
TGCGCCAGCAGCTTTGGACAGGGAGAGACCCAGTACTTC
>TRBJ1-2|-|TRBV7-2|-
CASSPEAQAGGYTF
TGTGCCAGCAGCCCAGAAGCCCAAGCAGGTGGCTACACCTTC
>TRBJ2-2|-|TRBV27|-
CASSFGRLNTGELFF
TGTGCCAGCAGTTTTGGCAGGTTGAACACCGGGGAGCTGTTTTTT
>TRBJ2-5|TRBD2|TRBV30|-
CAWSVQTSGIGETQYF
TGTGCCTGGAGTGTACAGACTAGCGGGATTGGAGAGACCCAGTACTTC
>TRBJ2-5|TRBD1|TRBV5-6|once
CASSLGTGGETQYF
TGTGCCAGCAGCTTGGGGACAGGTGGGGAGACCCAGTACTTC
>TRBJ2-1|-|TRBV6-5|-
CASSYDGNRAWNEQFF
TGTGCCAGCAGTTACGACGGGAACAGGGCGTGGAATGAGCAGTTCTTC
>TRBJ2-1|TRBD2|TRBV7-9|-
CASRKTSASNEQFF
TGTGCCAGCAGAAAGACTAGCGCGTCCAATGAGCAGTTCTTC
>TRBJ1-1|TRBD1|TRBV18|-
CASSRQGWVVANTEAFF
TGTGCCAGCTCGAGACAGGGGTGGGTGGTGGCGAACACTGAAGCTTTCTTT
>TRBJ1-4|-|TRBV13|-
CASSGRDTATNEKLFF
TGTGCCAGCAGCGGGAGGGACACTGCAACTAATGAAAAACTGTTTTTT
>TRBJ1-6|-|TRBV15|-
CATTSGGESPLHF
TGTGCCACTACCTCGGGTGGCGAATCACCCCTCCACTTT
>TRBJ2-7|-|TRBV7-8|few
CASSPTTGTGEQYF
TGTGCCAGCAGCCCAACCACAGGGACGGGCGAGCAGTACTTC
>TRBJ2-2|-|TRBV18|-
CASSPARADGELFF
TGTGCCAGCTCCCCGGCCAGGGCTGACGGGGAGCTGTTTTTT
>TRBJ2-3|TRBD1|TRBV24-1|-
CATADRGTDTQYF
TGTGCCACAGCGGACAGGGGCACAGATACGCAGTATTTT
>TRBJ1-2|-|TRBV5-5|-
CASSLGRGANYGYTF
TGTGCCAGCAGCTTGGGGCGGGGAGCTAACTATGGCTACACCTTC
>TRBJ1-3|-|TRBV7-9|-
CASSLTAGQLNTIYF
TGTGCCAGCAGCTTGACGGCTGGACAGCTAAACACCATATATTTT
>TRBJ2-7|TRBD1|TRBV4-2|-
CASSQAGTGTYEQYF
TGTGCCAGCAGCCAAGCCGGGACAGGGACCTACGAGCAGTACTTC
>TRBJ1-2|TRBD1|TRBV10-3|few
CAIMGQGGSLDGYTF
TGTGCCATCATGGGACAGGGGGGTTCCTTGGATGGCTACACCTTC
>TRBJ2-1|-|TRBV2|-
CASLLRTEEQFF
TGTGCCAGCTTACTTCGGACAGAAGAGCAGTTCTTC
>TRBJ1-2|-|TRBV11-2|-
CASSPSVGGGYTF
TGTGCCAGCAGCCCCAGCGTGGGGGGGGGCTACACCTTC
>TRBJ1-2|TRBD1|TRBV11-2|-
CASSLTPGGNGYTF
TGTGCCAGCAGCTTAACCCCAGGGGGAAATGGCTACACCTTC
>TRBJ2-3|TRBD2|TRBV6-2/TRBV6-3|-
CASSYRGDSHTDTQYF
TGTGCCAGCAGTTACCGGGGGGACTCACACACAGATACGCAGTATTTT
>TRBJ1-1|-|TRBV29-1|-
CSVEGQAPEAFF
TGCAGCGTTGAGGGCCAGGCACCTGAAGCTTTCTTT
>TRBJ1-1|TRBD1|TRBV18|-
CASSLRDRDLPEAFF
TGTGCCAGCTCCCTTAGGGACAGGGACCTCCCTGAAGCTTTCTTT
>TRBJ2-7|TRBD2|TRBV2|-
CATGGALAGGAYEQYF
TGTGCCACGGGGGGGGCCCTAGCGGGAGGCGCCTACGAGCAGTACTTC
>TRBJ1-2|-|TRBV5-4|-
CASSGRGGYGYTF
TGTGCCAGCAGTGGCCGGGGGGGGTATGGCTACACCTTC
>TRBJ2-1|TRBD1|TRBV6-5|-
CASSYRGTGIYEQFF
TGTGCCAGCAGTTATAGGGGGACAGGTATCTATGAGCAGTTCTTC
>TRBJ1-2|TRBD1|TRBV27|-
CASRVGGSSGYTF
TGTGCCAGCCGGGTAGGGGGCTCGAGCGGCTACACCTTC
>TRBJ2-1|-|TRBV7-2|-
CASRTRGDNEQFF
TGTGCCAGCAGAACCAGGGGCGACAATGAGCAGTTCTTC
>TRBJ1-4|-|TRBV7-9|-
CASSHYREGDEKLFF
TGTGCCAGCAGCCACTACAGGGAGGGAGATGAAAAACTGTTTTTT
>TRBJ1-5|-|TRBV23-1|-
CASRGRTANQPQHF
TGCGCCAGCAGGGGACGGACAGCCAATCAGCCCCAGCATTTT
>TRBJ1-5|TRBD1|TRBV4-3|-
CASSQDSTGWGPQHF
TGCGCCAGCAGCCAAGATTCGACAGGGTGGGGGCCCCAGCATTTT
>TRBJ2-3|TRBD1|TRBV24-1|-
CATSDLWTGGTDTQYF
TGTGCCACCAGTGATCTATGGACAGGGGGGACAGATACGCAGTATTTT
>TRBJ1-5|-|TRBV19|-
CASSIGGGPMGEPQHF
TGTGCCAGTAGTATAGGGGGGGGGCCTATGGGTGAGCCCCAGCATTTT